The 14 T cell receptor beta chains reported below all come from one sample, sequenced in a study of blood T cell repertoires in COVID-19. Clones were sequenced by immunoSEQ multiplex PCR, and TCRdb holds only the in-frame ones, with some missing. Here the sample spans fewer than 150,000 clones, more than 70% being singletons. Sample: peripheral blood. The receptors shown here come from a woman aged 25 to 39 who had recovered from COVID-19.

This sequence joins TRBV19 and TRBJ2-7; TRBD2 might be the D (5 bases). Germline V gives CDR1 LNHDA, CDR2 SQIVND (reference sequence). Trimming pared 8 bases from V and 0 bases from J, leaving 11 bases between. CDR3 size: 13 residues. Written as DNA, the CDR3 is TGTGCCAGTCGTCAGGACTTCTCCTACGAGCAGTACTTC. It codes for CASRQDFSYEQYF.

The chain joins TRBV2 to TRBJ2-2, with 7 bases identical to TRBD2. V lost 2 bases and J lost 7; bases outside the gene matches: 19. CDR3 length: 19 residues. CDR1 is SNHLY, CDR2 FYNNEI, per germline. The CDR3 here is CASSEMVPTSHPTLGELFF. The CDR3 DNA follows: TGTGCCAGCAGTGAAATGGTCCCGACTAGCCATCCCACCCTCGGGGAGCTGTTTTTT.

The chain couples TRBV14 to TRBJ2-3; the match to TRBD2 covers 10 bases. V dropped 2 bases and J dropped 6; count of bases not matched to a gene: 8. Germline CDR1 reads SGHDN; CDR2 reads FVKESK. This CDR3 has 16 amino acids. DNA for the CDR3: TGTGCCAGCAGCCAAAAAGCGGGAGGGCCATGGGATACGCAGTATTTT. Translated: CASSQKAGGPWDTQYF.

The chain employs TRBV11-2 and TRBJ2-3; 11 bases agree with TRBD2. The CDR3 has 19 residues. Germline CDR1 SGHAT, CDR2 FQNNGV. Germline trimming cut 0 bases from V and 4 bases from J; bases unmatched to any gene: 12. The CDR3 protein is CASSLDALSGRASSDTQYF. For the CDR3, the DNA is TGTGCCAGCAGCTTAGACGCTCTTAGCGGGAGGGCCTCGTCAGATACGCAGTATTTT.

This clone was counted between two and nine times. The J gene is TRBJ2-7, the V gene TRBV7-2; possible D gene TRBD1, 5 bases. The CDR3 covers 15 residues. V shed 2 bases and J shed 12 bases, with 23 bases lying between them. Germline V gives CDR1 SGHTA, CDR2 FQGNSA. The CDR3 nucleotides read TGTGCCAGCAGCTTAAGCCCCTCGGACACACCCGGGCGGTACTTC. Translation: CASSLSPSDTPGRYF.

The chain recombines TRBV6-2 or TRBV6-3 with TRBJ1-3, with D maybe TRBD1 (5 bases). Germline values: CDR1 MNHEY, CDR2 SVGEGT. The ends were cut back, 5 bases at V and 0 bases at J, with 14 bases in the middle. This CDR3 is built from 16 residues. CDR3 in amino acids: CASSMGTSSSGNTIYF. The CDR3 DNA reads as TGTGCCAGCAGTATGGGGACTTCCAGCTCTGGAAACACCATATATTTT.

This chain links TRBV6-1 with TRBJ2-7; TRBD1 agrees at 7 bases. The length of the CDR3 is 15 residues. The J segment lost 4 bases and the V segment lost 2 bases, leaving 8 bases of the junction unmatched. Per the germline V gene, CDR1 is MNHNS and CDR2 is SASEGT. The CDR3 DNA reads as TGTGCCAGCAGTGAATTAGGGGGACAGCTTTACGAGCAGTACTTC. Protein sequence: CASSELGGQLYEQYF.

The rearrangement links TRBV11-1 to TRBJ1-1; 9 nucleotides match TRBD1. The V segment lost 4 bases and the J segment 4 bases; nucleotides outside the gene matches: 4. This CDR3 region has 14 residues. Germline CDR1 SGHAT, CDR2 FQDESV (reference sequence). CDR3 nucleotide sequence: TGTGCCAGCAGCTACAGGGGGCGCGGCACTGAAGCTTTCTTT. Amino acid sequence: CASSYRGRGTEAFF.

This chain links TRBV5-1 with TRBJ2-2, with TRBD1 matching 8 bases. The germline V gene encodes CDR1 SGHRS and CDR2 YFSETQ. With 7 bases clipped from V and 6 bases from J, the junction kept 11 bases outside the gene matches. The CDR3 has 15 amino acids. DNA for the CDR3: TGCGCCAGCCGCGCAGGGACAGGTGGTTCCGGGGAGCTGTTTTTT. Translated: CASRAGTGGSGELFF.

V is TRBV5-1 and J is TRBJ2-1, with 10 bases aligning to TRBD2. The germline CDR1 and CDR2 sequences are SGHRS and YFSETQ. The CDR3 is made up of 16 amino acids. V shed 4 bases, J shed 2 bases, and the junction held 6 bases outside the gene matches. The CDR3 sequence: CASSPRTSGAYNEQFF. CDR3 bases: TGCGCCAGCAGCCCTAGGACTAGCGGTGCCTACAATGAGCAGTTCTTC.

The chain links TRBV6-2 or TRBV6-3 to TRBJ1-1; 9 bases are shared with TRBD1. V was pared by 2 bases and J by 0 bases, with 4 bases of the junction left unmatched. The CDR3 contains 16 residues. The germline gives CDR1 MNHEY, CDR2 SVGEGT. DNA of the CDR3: TGTGCCAGCAGTTACGAGACAGGGGGGATGAACACTGAAGCTTTCTTT. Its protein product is CASSYETGGMNTEAFF.

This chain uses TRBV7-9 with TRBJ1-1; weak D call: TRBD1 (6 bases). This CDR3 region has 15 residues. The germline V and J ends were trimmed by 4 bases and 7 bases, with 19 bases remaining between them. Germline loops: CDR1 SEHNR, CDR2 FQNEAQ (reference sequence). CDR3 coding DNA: TGTGCCAGCAGCTGGGAGGGGGGGCTATCCCTTGAAGCTTTCTTT. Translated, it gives CASSWEGGLSLEAFF.

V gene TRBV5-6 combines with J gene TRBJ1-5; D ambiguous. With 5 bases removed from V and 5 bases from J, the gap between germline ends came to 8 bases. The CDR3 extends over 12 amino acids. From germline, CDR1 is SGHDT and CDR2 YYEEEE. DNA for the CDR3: TGTGCCAGCAGTTCAACTTATCAGCCCCAGCATTTT. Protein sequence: CASSSTYQPQHF.

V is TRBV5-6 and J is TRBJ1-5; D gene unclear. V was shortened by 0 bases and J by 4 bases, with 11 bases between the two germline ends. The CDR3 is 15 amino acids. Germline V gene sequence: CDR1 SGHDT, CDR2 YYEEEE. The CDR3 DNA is TGTGCCAGCAGCTTGGCCTCGGGTGCTAATCAGCCCCAGCATTTT. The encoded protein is CASSLASGANQPQHF. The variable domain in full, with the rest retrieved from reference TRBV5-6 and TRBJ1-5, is DAGVTQSPTHLIKTRGQQVTLRCSPKSGHDTVSWYQQALGQGPQFIFQYYEEEERQRGNFPDRFSGHQFPNYSSELNVNALLLGDSALYLCASSLASGANQPQHFGDGTRLSIL.